The T cell receptor (beta chain) described here comes from a study of blood T cell repertoires in COVID-19. Study background: Sources were T cells, B-cell-depleted T cells, or PBMCs; the material itself was cDNA or gDNA.

In the authors' workflow: Counts of nucleated cells, estimated from reference gene primer amplification, were obtained. The method was immunoSEQ multiplex PCR; TCRdb's version includes in-frame clones alone and lacks a portion of them. V and J calls and clone size are given by that table; D and trimming were obtained from the DNA. The table has about 15,000 clones, roughly 79% seen once. The germline V gene encodes CDR1 SGHTS and CDR2 YDEGEE. V was clipped by 3 bases and J by 3 bases; unmatched bases: 2. This CDR3 is 15 amino acids long. Source material: peripheral blood. V usage is TRBV5-8 and J usage is TRBJ2-5, with 13 bases lining up with TRBD2. The origin of this receptor is a man between 60 and 75 years old with acute or convalescent COVID-19. CDR3 DNA sequence: TGTGCCAGCAGCTCTGGGACTAGCGGGGAAGAGACCCAGTACTTC. Translating it yields CASSSGTSGEETQYF.